The 5 T cell receptor beta chains given below trace back to one sample, sequenced in a study of cytomegalovirus exposure and HLA in healthy donors. PCR involved 60 Vbeta and 13 Jbeta primers. Generated by immunoSEQ multiplex PCR, the TCRdb table keeps only in-frame clones and is missing some. The data contain 120,000 or so clones, over 6.5% of them seen just once; the ten biggest clones take up 6% to 7.5%. Material for sequencing was PBMCs. These receptors were collected from a woman aged 40 to 49 in good health and CMV-seropositive.

This clone was seen more than once but under ten times. The genes are TRBV5-4 and TRBJ2-7; weak D call: TRBD1 (5 bases). The length of the CDR3 is 14 residues. Trimming left V 0 bases short and J 6 bases short, with 13 bases between. Germline lookup yields CDR1 SGHNT and CDR2 YYREEE (reference sequence). The CDR3: CASSLDPGPREQYF. The CDR3 DNA is TGTGCCAGCAGCTTGGATCCAGGGCCTCGCGAGCAGTACTTC.

This clone was counted between two and nine times. The genes are TRBV19 and TRBJ1-3; no firm D call. The CDR3 contains 18 residues. Germline values: CDR1 LNHDA, CDR2 SQIVND (reference sequence). The V end lost 4 bases, the J end lost 0 bases, and 19 bases lay between the germline ends. The CDR3 protein is CASSTTLITGGSGNTIYF. In DNA form, the CDR3 reads TGTGCCAGTAGTACAACCCTCATCACGGGAGGCTCTGGAAACACCATATATTTT.

The V call is TRBV29-1, the J call TRBJ2-3; D may be TRBD2 (6 bases). Deletions cut 5 bases from V and 5 bases from J, with 14 bases between. The CDR3 extends over 13 amino acids. Germline CDR1 SQVTM, CDR2 ANQGSEA. CDR3 amino acids: CSVYGDFGDTQYF. DNA of the CDR3: TGCAGCGTTTACGGGGACTTTGGAGATACGCAGTATTTT.

The chain joins TRBV5-4 to TRBJ2-3, with TRBD2 matching 8 bases. The CDR3 contains 15 residues. V lost 6 bases, J lost 4 bases, and 10 bases stayed unmatched. In germline, CDR1 is SGHNT, CDR2 YYREEE (reference sequence). The DNA for the CDR3 is TGTGCCAGCACCTACCGGGGGGGCAGGGCAGATACGCAGTATTTT. This sequence encodes CASTYRGGRADTQYF. The full variable domain, completed using reference TRBV5-4 and TRBJ2-3, is ETGVTQSPTHLIKTRGQQVTLRCSSQSGHNTVSWYQQALGQGPQFIFQYYREEENGRGNFPPRFSGLQFPNYSSELNVNALELDDSALYLCASTYRGGRADTQYFGPGTRLTVL.

This clone was seen a handful of times. The V and J genes are TRBV5-1 and TRBJ2-7; a possible D gene is TRBD2 (5 bases). Germline V CDR1 and CDR2: SGHRS, YFSETQ. V was trimmed by 4 bases and J by 1 base, leaving 15 bases between them. This CDR3 comprises 15 residues. CDR3 DNA sequence: TGCGCCAGCAGCGGAATTCCGGGATTATCCTACGAGCAGTACTTC. Protein: CASSGIPGLSYEQYF.